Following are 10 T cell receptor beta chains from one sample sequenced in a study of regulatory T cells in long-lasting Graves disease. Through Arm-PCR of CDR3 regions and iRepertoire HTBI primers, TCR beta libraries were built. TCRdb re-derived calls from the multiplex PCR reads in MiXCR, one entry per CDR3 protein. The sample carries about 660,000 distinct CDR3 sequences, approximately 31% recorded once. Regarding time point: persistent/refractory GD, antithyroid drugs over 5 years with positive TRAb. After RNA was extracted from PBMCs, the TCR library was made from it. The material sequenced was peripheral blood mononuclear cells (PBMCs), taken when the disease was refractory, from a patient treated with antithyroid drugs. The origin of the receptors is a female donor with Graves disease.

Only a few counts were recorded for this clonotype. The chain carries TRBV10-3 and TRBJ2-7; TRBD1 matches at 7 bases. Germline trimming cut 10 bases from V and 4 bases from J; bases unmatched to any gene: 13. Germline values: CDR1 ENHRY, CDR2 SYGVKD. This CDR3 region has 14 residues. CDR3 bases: TGTGCCACGACGGGACAGACCCTCATGTACGAGCAGTACTTC. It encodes CATTGQTLMYEQYF.

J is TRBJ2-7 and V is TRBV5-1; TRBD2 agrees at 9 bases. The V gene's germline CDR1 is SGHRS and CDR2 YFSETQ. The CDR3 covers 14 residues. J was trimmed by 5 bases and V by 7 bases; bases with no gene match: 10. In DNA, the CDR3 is TGCGCCAGCGGGCGGGCTAGCGGGATCCACGAGCAGTACTTC. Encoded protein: CASGRASGIHEQYF.

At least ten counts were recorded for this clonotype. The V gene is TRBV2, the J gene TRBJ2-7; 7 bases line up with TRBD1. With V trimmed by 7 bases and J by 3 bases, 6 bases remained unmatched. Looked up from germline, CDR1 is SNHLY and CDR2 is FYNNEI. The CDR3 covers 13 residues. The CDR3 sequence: CASTGQAHYEQYF. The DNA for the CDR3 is TGTGCCAGCACCGGACAGGCGCACTACGAGCAGTACTTC.

The CDR3 nucleotides are TGTGCCAGCAGCTTTCGGACAGGGGGCAATCAGCCCCAGCATTTT. Translated: CASSFRTGGNQPQHF. The chain uses TRBV13 and TRBJ1-5, with 9 bases aligning to TRBD1. This CDR3 region has 15 residues. Per germline, CDR1 PRHDT and CDR2 FYEKMQ (reference sequence). The ends lost 3 bases at V and 2 bases at J; junction bases unmatched: 2.

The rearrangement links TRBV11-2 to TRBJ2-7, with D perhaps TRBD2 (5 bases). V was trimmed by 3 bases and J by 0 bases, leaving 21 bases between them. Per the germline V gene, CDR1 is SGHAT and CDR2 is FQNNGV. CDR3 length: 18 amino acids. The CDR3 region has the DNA TGTGCCAGCAGCTTTTCCAAACCGGGGTCTTGGAGCTCCTACGAGCAGTACTTC. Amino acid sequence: CASSFSKPGSWSSYEQYF.

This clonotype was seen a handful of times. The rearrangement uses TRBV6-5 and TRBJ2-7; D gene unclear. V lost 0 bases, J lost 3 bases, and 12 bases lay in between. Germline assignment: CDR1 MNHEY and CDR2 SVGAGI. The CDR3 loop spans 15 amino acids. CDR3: CASSYSVGLNYEQYF. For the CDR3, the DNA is TGTGCCAGCAGTTACTCGGTGGGGTTGAACTACGAGCAGTACTTC.

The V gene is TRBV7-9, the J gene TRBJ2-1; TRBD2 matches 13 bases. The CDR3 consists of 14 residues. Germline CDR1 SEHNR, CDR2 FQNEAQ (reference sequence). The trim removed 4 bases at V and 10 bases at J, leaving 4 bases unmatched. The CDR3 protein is CASSSGLAGVEQFF. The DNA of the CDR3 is TGTGCCAGCAGCTCAGGACTAGCGGGAGTAGAGCAGTTCTTC.

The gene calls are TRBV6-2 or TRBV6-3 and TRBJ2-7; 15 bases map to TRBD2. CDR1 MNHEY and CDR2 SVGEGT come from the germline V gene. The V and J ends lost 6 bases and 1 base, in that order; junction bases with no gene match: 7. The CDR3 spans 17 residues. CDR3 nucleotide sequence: TGTGCCAGCAGCTTCGGGACTAGCGGGAGGTTTTCCTACGAGCAGTACTTC. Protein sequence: CASSFGTSGRFSYEQYF.

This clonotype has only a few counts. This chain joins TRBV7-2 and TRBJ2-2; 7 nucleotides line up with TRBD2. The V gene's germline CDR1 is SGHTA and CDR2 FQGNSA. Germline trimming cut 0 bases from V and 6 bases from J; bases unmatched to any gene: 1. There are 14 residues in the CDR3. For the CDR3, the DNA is TGTGCCAGCAGCTTAGCGGGGAGGGCCGGGGAGCTGTTTTTT. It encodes CASSLAGRAGELFF.

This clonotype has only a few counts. For the CDR3, the DNA is TGCAGTGCCGGGGGACAGGGAGTCCACGAGCAGTACTTC. This encodes CSAGGQGVHEQYF. The chain is built from TRBV20-1 and TRBJ2-7; the match to TRBD1 covers 9 bases. This CDR3 is built from 13 residues. In germline, CDR1 is DFQATT, CDR2 SNEGSKA (reference sequence). The V segment lost 6 bases and the J segment 5 bases; nucleotides outside the gene matches: 8.